This passage covers 25 T cell receptor beta chains from one sample sequenced in a study of pediatric ulcerative colitis. The method was immunoSEQ multiplex PCR; TCRdb's version includes in-frame clones alone and lacks a portion of them. The sample includes about 15,000 clones, 75% to 90% of them seen just once. The sample was blood. The receptor set was obtained from a boy aged 10-17 years with moderate ulcerative colitis.

CDR3 coding DNA: TGTGCCAGCAGCTTAGTTGGGGGCGACACTGAAGCTTTCTTT. Protein: CASSLVGGDTEAFF. The gene calls are TRBV7-2 and TRBJ1-1, with D possibly matching TRBD1 (6 bases). V was pared by 1 base and J by 3 bases, with 9 bases between. This CDR3 has 14 amino acids. The germline V gene has CDR1 SGHTA and CDR2 FQGNSA.

The chain combines TRBV28 with TRBJ2-7; D ambiguous. The V gene's germline CDR1 is MDHEN and CDR2 SYDVKM. This CDR3 spans 12 amino acids. V dropped 5 bases and J dropped 2 bases, with 7 bases sitting between them. The CDR3 reads CASSEAPYEQYF. The CDR3, as DNA: TGTGCCAGCAGTGAGGCACCCTACGAGCAGTACTTC.

The chain recombines TRBV28 with TRBJ2-7; a weak D match, TRBD1 (7 bases). The CDR3 has 12 amino acids. Looked up from germline, CDR1 is MDHEN and CDR2 is SYDVKM. Here the CDR3 reads CAAAGGSYEQYF. The CDR3 nucleotides read TGTGCGGCAGCAGGGGGGTCCTACGAGCAGTACTTC. Drawing the rest from reference TRBV28 and TRBJ2-7, the complete variable domain is DVKVTQSSRYLVKRTGEKVFLECVQDMDHENMFWYRQDPGLGLRLIYFSYDVKMKEKGDIPEGYSVSREKKERFSLILESASTNQTSMYLCAAAGGSYEQYFGPGTRLTVT.

The V call is TRBV5-6, the J call TRBJ2-7, with a possible D match to TRBD2 (6 bases). Germline values: CDR1 SGHDT, CDR2 YYEEEE. The CDR3 is 13 amino acids. V was trimmed by 4 bases and J by 5 bases, leaving 13 bases between them. Here the CDR3 reads CASSSLAADEQYF. CDR3 sequence (DNA): TGTGCCAGCAGCAGCTTAGCGGCCGACGAGCAGTACTTC.

This chain connects TRBV5-5 to TRBJ2-1; 12 bases match TRBD2. The length of the CDR3 is 15 residues. The germline V gene has CDR1 SGHKS and CDR2 YYEKEE (reference sequence). V was clipped by 4 bases and J by 5 bases; unmatched bases: 4. This chain's CDR3 is CASSIGLAGNNEQFF. The CDR3 nucleotides read TGTGCCAGCAGCATCGGACTAGCGGGAAACAATGAGCAGTTCTTC.

The chain uses TRBV6-1 and TRBJ2-7; D remains ambiguous. CDR3 length equals 15 residues. V was shortened by 6 bases and J by 0 bases, with 15 bases between the two germline ends. Germline V gene data show CDR1 as MNHNS and CDR2 as SASEGT. The CDR3 loop reads CASRAPSDLSYEQYF. Written as DNA, the CDR3 is TGTGCCAGCAGGGCCCCGTCGGACCTCTCCTACGAGCAGTACTTC.

The V gene is TRBV19, the J gene TRBJ2-5; D may correspond to TRBD1 or TRBD2 (5 bases each). The CDR3 length is 12 residues. V shed 6 bases and J shed 5 bases, with 10 bases lying between them. In germline, CDR1 is LNHDA, CDR2 SQIVND (reference sequence). The CDR3: CASRTWGETQYF. Written as DNA, the CDR3 is TGTGCCAGTAGAACCTGGGGGGAGACCCAGTACTTC.

The DNA of the CDR3 is TGTGCCAGCAGCTTCCCTAGCGGGGGTAGCTCCTACAATGAGCAGTTCTTC. Encoded protein: CASSFPSGGSSYNEQFF. V is TRBV7-6 and J is TRBJ2-1, with TRBD2 identical over 10 bases. The CDR3 length is 17 residues. V lost 3 bases, J lost 0 bases, and 5 bases stayed unmatched. Germline V gene lookup returns CDR1 SGHVS and CDR2 FNYEAQ. Supplemented by reference TRBV7-6 and TRBJ2-1, the full variable domain reads GAGVSQSPRYKVTKRGQDVALRCDPISGHVSLYWYRQALGQGPEFLTYFNYEAQQDKSGLPNDRFSAERPEGSISTLTIQRTEQRDSAMYRCASSFPSGGSSYNEQFFGPGTRLTVL.

The count of this clone is one. This chain links TRBV6-1 with TRBJ2-7, with 8 bases matching TRBD1. This CDR3 is 15 amino acids long. The ends lost 8 bases at V and 4 bases at J; junction bases unmatched: 13. The V gene's germline CDR1 is MNHNS and CDR2 SASEGT. As DNA, the CDR3 is TGTGCCAGCTCCAAAGGGGGACAGGTCAGGTACGAGCAGTACTTC. Translating gives CASSKGGQVRYEQYF.

The CDR3 region is CASRPQGNVNEKLFF. The DNA for the CDR3 is TGTGCCAGTAGGCCACAGGGGAACGTTAATGAAAAACTGTTTTTT. The chain is built from TRBV19 and TRBJ1-4, with TRBD1 identical over 7 bases. The CDR3 is made up of 15 amino acids. V shed 6 bases, J shed 4 bases, and the junction held 8 bases outside the gene matches. Germline V gene lookup returns CDR1 LNHDA and CDR2 SQIVND (reference sequence).

The chain carries TRBV7-3 and TRBJ1-1; 7 bases map to TRBD1. The CDR3 has 15 residues. In germline, CDR1 is SGHTA, CDR2 FQGTGA. V lost 5 bases, J lost 3 bases, and 9 bases stayed unmatched. DNA for the CDR3: TGTGCCAGCAGCCCGACAGGGCCCCTTGACACTGAAGCTTTCTTT. It translates to CASSPTGPLDTEAFF.

This chain connects TRBV7-9 to TRBJ1-1; the D is unclear. Germline CDR1 SEHNR, CDR2 FQNEAQ (reference sequence). The V and J ends lost 4 bases and 7 bases respectively, with 10 bases between them. The CDR3 is made up of 12 amino acids. CDR3 sequence: CASSSLLGEAFF. The CDR3 coding sequence is TGTGCCAGCAGCTCGCTGCTCGGTGAAGCTTTCTTT.

The J gene is TRBJ1-2, the V gene TRBV6-6; D remains ambiguous. The V and J ends lost 7 bases and 2 bases respectively, with 5 bases between them. Germline values: CDR1 MNHNY, CDR2 SVGAGI (reference sequence). The length of the CDR3 is 11 residues. CDR3 DNA sequence: TGTGCCAGCACGGACAACTATGGCTACACCTTC. It yields the protein CASTDNYGYTF.

This clone was seen a handful of times. The chain has TRBV14 and TRBJ1-2, with D maybe TRBD1 (6 bases). The germline V gene encodes CDR1 SGHDN and CDR2 FVKESK. This CDR3 comprises 16 residues. V lost 0 bases and J lost 5, with 16 bases in between. The CDR3, as DNA: TGTGCCAGCAGCCAAGATTCCACAGGGCGATTATATGGCTACACCTTC. Protein: CASSQDSTGRLYGYTF.

The chain recombines TRBV7-6 with TRBJ2-1; no clear D gene. V was trimmed by 1 base and J by 10 bases, leaving 5 bases between them. CDR3 size: 11 residues. Germline-derived CDR1 and CDR2 are SGHVS and FNYEAQ. The CDR3 region has the DNA TGTGCCAGCAGCTTAGGGACGGAGCAGTTCTTC. Its protein product is CASSLGTEQFF.

The chain uses TRBV11-2 and TRBJ2-1, with TRBD2 identical over 7 bases. J was trimmed by 1 base and V by 3 bases; bases with no gene match: 9. Germline loops: CDR1 SGHAT, CDR2 FQNNGV. The CDR3 is 17 residues long. In DNA form, the CDR3 reads TGTGCCAGCAGCTTGGGAGGGTCGGGAGTGTCCTACAATGAGCAGTTCTTC. It codes for CASSLGGSGVSYNEQFF.

This chain connects TRBV5-6 to TRBJ2-7, with D unclear. V dropped 4 bases and J dropped 3 bases, with 5 bases sitting between them. CDR1 is SGHDT and CDR2 is YYEEEE in the germline V gene. The CDR3 runs 11 residues. CDR3 sequence (DNA): TGTGCCAGCAGCCGGAACTACGAGCAGTACTTC. Translated: CASSRNYEQYF.

V gene TRBV10-3 combines with J gene TRBJ1-3; D remains ambiguous. The germline V gene has CDR1 ENHRY and CDR2 SYGVKD. The V gene lost 2 bases and the J gene lost 1 base, with 6 bases spanning the gap. The CDR3 spans 14 residues. CDR3 nucleotide sequence: TGTGCCATCAGTGAGGCCGGGTCTGGAAACACCATATATTTT. Translated, it gives CAISEAGSGNTIYF.

The chain links TRBV28 to TRBJ1-1, with D possibly being TRBD1 (6 bases). The germline CDR1 and CDR2 sequences are MDHEN and SYDVKM. The CDR3 is made up of 14 amino acids. V lost 7 bases to trimming and J lost 3 bases, with 15 bases between them. CDR3 sequence (DNA): TGTGCCAGCACACCCGGGACAACATACACTGAAGCTTTCTTT. Residues: CASTPGTTYTEAFF.

J is TRBJ2-7 and V is TRBV7-3, with 12 bases aligning to TRBD1. The CDR3 contains 13 residues. Germline values: CDR1 SGHTA, CDR2 FQGTGA. Trimming took 5 bases from V and 6 from J; bases not matched to a gene: 2. The CDR3 here is CASSRDRGLEQYF. In DNA, the CDR3 is TGTGCCAGCAGCCGGGACAGGGGGCTCGAGCAGTACTTC.

V usage is TRBV29-1 and J usage is TRBJ2-7; 7 bases are a match to TRBD1. The V segment lost 3 bases and the J segment 3 bases; nucleotides outside the gene matches: 8. Germline-derived CDR1 and CDR2 are SQVTM and ANQGSEA. This CDR3 contains 14 residues. CDR3 bases: TGCAGCGTTGAGGGGACAGAAGGGTTCTACGAGCAGTACTTC. Translating it yields CSVEGTEGFYEQYF.

The J gene is TRBJ2-7, the V gene TRBV4-2; 11 bases line up with TRBD2. CDR1 is LGHNA and CDR2 is YNFKEQ in the germline V gene. J lost 3 bases, V lost 4 bases, and 8 bases had no gene match. The CDR3 has 16 residues. CDR3 nucleotides: TGTGCCAGCAGCCCCCCCCCGACTAGCGGGATCTACGAGCAGTACTTC. This gives the protein CASSPPPTSGIYEQYF.

V and J are TRBV7-8 and TRBJ1-2; weak D call: TRBD1 (5 bases). The length of the CDR3 is 14 residues. Germline CDR1 SGHVS, CDR2 FQNEAQ. V shed 3 bases and J shed 3 bases, with 11 bases lying between them. CDR3 bases: TGTGCCAGCAGCTTTAAAGGGGCAGACTATGGCTACACCTTC. This translates into CASSFKGADYGYTF.

The chain links TRBV5-4 to TRBJ2-1, with TRBD2 matching 7 bases. V lost 2 bases, J lost 8 bases, and 10 bases stayed unmatched. Germline V gene lookup returns CDR1 SGHNT and CDR2 YYREEE (reference sequence). The CDR3 contains 15 residues. The CDR3 DNA sequence: TGTGCCAGCAGCTTCGCCAGCGGGGCCCGGGATGAGCAGTTCTTC. Translated, it gives CASSFASGARDEQFF.

V gene TRBV7-8 combines with J gene TRBJ2-1; D uncertain. Germline CDR1 and CDR2: SGHVS and FQNEAQ. Trimming removed 5 bases from V and 0 bases from J, with 14 bases in between. The CDR3 runs 16 residues. The CDR3 nucleotides are TGTGCCAGCAGCGACCGATTTCTGAGCTCCTACAATGAGCAGTTCTTC. It codes for CASSDRFLSSYNEQFF.